The 3 T cell receptor beta chains below were found in one sample sequenced in a study of regulatory T cells in long-lasting Graves disease. Both iRepertoire HTBI primers and Arm-PCR of CDR3 regions were used to build the TCR beta libraries. In TCRdb, the multiplex PCR reads were re-called with MiXCR into one record per CDR3 protein. The table lists about 440,000 distinct CDR3 sequences, 15% of them singletons, with roughly a sixth in the top ten. Time point described: newly diagnosed GD, antithyroid drugs for less than 3 months. Generation of the TCR library employed RNA extracted from PBMCs. The sample was also reused in another study, on T cells in Graves' hyperthyroidism and ophthalmopathy.

This sample comprised peripheral blood mononuclear cells (PBMCs), obtained at new diagnosis, from a patient treated with antithyroid drugs. The source of these receptors is a young woman with Graves disease.

There are many counts of this clonotype. The V call is TRBV28, the J call TRBJ2-3, with 7 bases matching TRBD2. The CDR3 sequence is 13 residues long. CDR1 and CDR2 from the germline V gene are MDHEN and SYDVKM. V trimming: 7 bases; J trimming: 2 bases; junction bases outside the gene matches: 3. CDR3 in amino acids: CASNGRTTDTQYF. The CDR3 nucleotides are TGTGCCAGCAACGGGAGGACCACAGATACGCAGTATTTT.

This rearrangement joins TRBV9 to TRBJ2-2, with 9 positions matching TRBD2. CDR1 and CDR2 (germline): SGDLS, YYNGEE. The CDR3 is 16 amino acids. V trimming: 0 bases; J trimming: 2 bases; junction bases outside the gene matches: 2. The CDR3 DNA is TGTGCCAGCAGCGTAGGACTAGCGGATAACACCGGGGAGCTGTTTTTT. This encodes CASSVGLADNTGELFF.

The CDR3 DNA reads TGTGCCAGCAGCTTAGACGGGTTGACAGATACGCAGTATTTT. Translating it yields CASSLDGLTDTQYF. This sequence joins TRBV11-2 and TRBJ2-3; D call uncertain. Germline values: CDR1 SGHAT, CDR2 FQNNGV. V dropped 0 bases and J dropped 3 bases, with 7 bases sitting between them. This CDR3 region has 14 residues.